The sequence of this T cell receptor (beta chain) was determined in a study of shared clonotypes between healthy human individuals. Germline V gene sequence: CDR1 SGHRS, CDR2 YFSETQ. Unmatched junction bases numbered 11, after V lost 4 bases and J lost 8 bases. The CDR3 contains 15 residues. About this clone itself: Its antigen is unknown.

Study-level results: Across a handful of donors, naive CD4 shared approximately 4.5%, naive CD8 around 3.8%, memory CD4 2% to 2.5%, memory CD8 more than 0.35%. Generation probability values for non-shared clonotypes were lower than those for clonotypes shared by all four donors.

Every donor, a Caucasian adult, lived in Nashville, Tennessee. The data were produced by immunoSEQ multiplex PCR, yet TCRdb's version contains in-frame clones alone and is incomplete. This table has just over 2,000,000 clones, 95% appearing once. The V and J genes are TRBV5-1 and TRBJ1-2; TRBD1 matches 10 bases. The TCR comes from a man younger than 30 in good health. Sequencing was done on a sample of naive CD4+ T cells sorted from blood. The subset is: CD45RA+ positively selected. CDR3 sequence reads: CASSETGQGRIGYTF. CDR3 DNA sequence: TGCGCCAGCAGCGAGACGGGACAGGGGCGGATCGGCTACACCTTC.